Given below is one T cell receptor beta chain in context. Using immunoSEQ multiplex PCR, the repertoire was profiled, and TCRdb retains in-frame clones only, with some absent. Of some 140,000 clones in the sample, roughly 90% were seen once. V dropped 0 bases and J dropped 6 bases, with 12 bases sitting between them. The CDR3 consists of 14 residues. Germline CDR1 is SGHRS and CDR2 is YFSETQ. The data originate from a study of T cell responses to AZD1222 COVID-19 vaccine. The rearrangement joins TRBV5-1 to TRBJ1-2; D possibly corresponds to TRBD1 (5 bases). The TCR sequence derives from an adult in good health. This material consisted of peripheral blood, taken on day 0 of MenACWY control vaccination. The CDR3: CASSLGPQGNGYTF. The CDR3, as DNA: TGCGCCAGCAGCTTGGGGCCCCAGGGAAATGGCTACACCTTC. The whole variable domain, filled in from reference TRBV5-1 and TRBJ1-2, reads KAGVTQTPRYLIKTRGQQVTLSCSPISGHRSVSWYQQTPGQGLQFLFEYFSETQRNKGNFPGRFSGRQFSNSRSEMNVSTLELGDSALYLCASSLGPQGNGYTFGSGTRLTVV.